What follows are 25 T cell receptor beta chains derived from one specimen sequenced in a study of blood T cell repertoires in COVID-19. Measured with immunoSEQ multiplex PCR; TCRdb has only the in-frame clones, and not every one. The data show 250,000 to 300,000 clones, roughly 90% seen once. Sequenced: peripheral blood. The receptors were sampled from a woman aged 45-65 years who had recovered from COVID-19.

This chain uses TRBV7-2 with TRBJ1-1; TRBD1 is a possible D gene (6 bases). Trimming stripped 0 bases from V and 0 bases from J, with 11 bases between. This CDR3 comprises 16 residues. The germline V gene has CDR1 SGHTA and CDR2 FQGNSA. CDR3 amino acids: CASSLAQGSLNTEAFF. As DNA, the CDR3 is TGTGCCAGCAGCTTAGCGCAGGGGTCTTTGAACACTGAAGCTTTCTTT.

J is TRBJ2-3 and V is TRBV4-2, with 15 bases fitting TRBD2. The germline gives CDR1 LGHNA, CDR2 YNFKEQ. With 1 base clipped from V and 4 bases from J, the junction kept 15 bases outside the gene matches. The CDR3 runs 21 residues. The CDR3 protein is CASSQGYRPGLAGGHADTQYF. The CDR3 nucleotides read TGTGCCAGCAGCCAAGGCTACAGGCCGGGACTAGCGGGAGGCCACGCAGATACGCAGTATTTT.

This rearrangement joins TRBV7-9 to TRBJ2-5; 12 bases agree with TRBD2. This CDR3 region has 15 residues. The V segment lost 6 bases and the J segment 2 bases; nucleotides outside the gene matches: 4. The V gene's germline CDR1 is SEHNR and CDR2 FQNEAQ (reference sequence). The CDR3 region is CASSRTSGDQETQYF. DNA for the CDR3: TGTGCCAGCAGTAGGACTAGCGGGGATCAAGAGACCCAGTACTTC.

The chain recombines TRBV7-2 with TRBJ2-4, with 9 bases identical to TRBD2. The CDR3 contains 14 residues. Trimming took 3 bases from V and 8 from J; bases not matched to a gene: 5. Looked up from germline, CDR1 is SGHTA and CDR2 is FQGNSA. CDR3 sequence: CASSLGSGSYIQYF. The DNA of the CDR3 is TGTGCCAGCAGCTTGGGTAGCGGGAGCTACATTCAGTACTTC.

The chain is built from TRBV5-1 and TRBJ2-3, with D possibly being TRBD2 (5 bases). This CDR3 has 15 residues. The germline gives CDR1 SGHRS, CDR2 YFSETQ. V gave up 0 bases and J gave up 0 bases, with 8 bases separating them. CDR3 nucleotides: TGCGCCAGCAGCTTGGAACGGAGGAGCACAGATACGCAGTATTTT. Translation gives CASSLERRSTDTQYF.

The CDR3 protein is CASSPKTGYEQYF. CDR3 DNA sequence: TGCGCCAGCAGCCCCAAAACAGGCTACGAGCAGTACTTC. The J gene is TRBJ2-7, the V gene TRBV4-1, with D possibly matching TRBD1 (5 bases). The V end lost 4 bases, the J end lost 3 bases, and 10 bases lay between the germline ends. Germline loops: CDR1 MGHRA, CDR2 YSYEKL. This CDR3 has 13 amino acids.

This chain uses TRBV5-6 with TRBJ1-1, with D unclear. CDR3 length: 14 residues. Trimming stripped 2 bases from V and 0 bases from J, with 8 bases between. Germline V CDR1 and CDR2: SGHDT, YYEEEE. The CDR3 is CASSFLQLNTEAFF. In DNA, the CDR3 is TGTGCCAGCAGCTTTCTACAGTTGAACACTGAAGCTTTCTTT.

The chain employs TRBV11-2 and TRBJ2-1, with TRBD2 as a possible D gene (5 bases). CDR1 is SGHAT, CDR2 FQNNGV, per germline. Trimming stripped 1 base from V and 4 bases from J, with 14 bases between. This CDR3 is built from 16 residues. CDR3 residues: CASSLVGGPAYNEQFF. The CDR3 DNA follows: TGTGCCAGCAGCTTAGTTGGCGGGCCGGCTTACAATGAGCAGTTCTTC.

The chain couples TRBV15 to TRBJ2-3, with 10 positions matching TRBD2. This CDR3 comprises 15 residues. The trim removed 6 bases at V and 4 bases at J, leaving 7 bases unmatched. Germline CDR1 is LNHNV and CDR2 is YYDKDF (reference sequence). CDR3 protein: CATSKSGGGPDTQYF. In DNA form, the CDR3 reads TGTGCCACCAGTAAAAGCGGGGGGGGCCCAGATACGCAGTATTTT. Combining the CDR3 with reference TRBV15 and TRBJ2-3 gives the whole variable domain DAMVIQNPRYQVTQFGKPVTLSCSQTLNHNVMYWYQQKSSQAPKLLFHYYDKDFNNEADTPDNFQSRRPNTSFCFLDIRSPGLGDTAMYLCATSKSGGGPDTQYFGPGTRLTVL.

V is TRBV2 and J is TRBJ1-1; TRBD1 might be the D (5 bases). This CDR3 region has 14 residues. Trimming pared 4 bases from V and 3 bases from J, leaving 12 bases between. Looked up from germline, CDR1 is SNHLY and CDR2 is FYNNEI. CDR3 bases: TGTGCCAGCAGTGGGGGGGGGTGGTACACTGAAGCTTTCTTT. This sequence encodes CASSGGGWYTEAFF.

The chain joins TRBV7-9 to TRBJ1-4; possible D gene TRBD1, 6 bases. Trimming left V 7 bases short and J 7 bases short, with 19 bases between. The germline V gene encodes CDR1 SEHNR and CDR2 FQNEAQ (reference sequence). The CDR3 covers 15 residues. The CDR3 sequence: CASTPRGREGEKLFF. The CDR3 nucleotides are TGTGCCAGCACCCCCAGGGGCAGGGAAGGTGAAAAACTGTTTTTT.

V and J are TRBV6-5 and TRBJ1-1; tentative D call: TRBD1 (5 bases). Per the germline V gene, CDR1 is MNHEY and CDR2 is SVGAGI. The CDR3 spans 11 residues. The V end lost 5 bases, the J end lost 12 bases, and 13 bases lay between the germline ends. The CDR3 region has the DNA TGTGCCAGCAGTACCGGGACTAGGACTTTCTTT. Its protein product is CASSTGTRTFF.

About this clone: One junction end disagrees with the germline gene, perhaps due to a read error. The rearrangement uses TRBV7-7 and TRBJ2-2; D gene ambiguous. This CDR3 region has 13 residues. CDR1 and CDR2 from the germline V gene are SSHAT and FNYEAQ (reference sequence). The CDR3 bases are TGTGCTAGCAGCTTAGGAGAAACCGGGGAGCTGTTTTTT. Protein sequence: CASSLGETGELFF. Complete variable domain (other parts from reference TRBV7-7 and TRBJ2-2): GAGVSQSPRYKVTKRGQDVTLRCDPISSHATLYWYQQALGQGPEFLTYFNYEAQPDKSGLPSDRFSAERPEGSISTLTIQRTEQRDSAMYRCASSLGETGELFFGEGSRLTVL.

This chain joins TRBV19 and TRBJ1-1; D is possibly TRBD1 (5 bases). With 4 bases removed from V and 1 base from J, the gap between germline ends came to 10 bases. Germline V gene lookup returns CDR1 LNHDA and CDR2 SQIVND (reference sequence). The CDR3 runs 14 residues. The CDR3 is CASSKPRENTEAFF. The CDR3 DNA follows: TGTGCCAGTAGTAAGCCCAGGGAGAACACTGAAGCTTTCTTT.

The chain employs TRBV5-1 and TRBJ2-7, with TRBD1 as a possible D gene (5 bases). From germline, CDR1 is SGHRS and CDR2 YFSETQ. Trimming left V 0 bases short and J 6 bases short, with 13 bases between. CDR3 length equals 14 residues. DNA for the CDR3: TGCGCCAGCAGCTTGGGCAGGGCAGGCCTCGAGCAGTACTTC. It is translated as CASSLGRAGLEQYF.

This clone was found a few times. The chain couples TRBV28 to TRBJ2-5; no clear D. In germline, CDR1 is MDHEN, CDR2 SYDVKM. The CDR3 has 15 residues. Trimming cost V 5 bases and J 4 bases, with 17 bases left between them. Here the CDR3 DNA reads TGTGCCAGCAGTCTTACCGTGGCAACCTTAGAGACCCAGTACTTC. Its translation is CASSLTVATLETQYF.

V usage is TRBV30 and J usage is TRBJ1-1; D is undetermined. Germline V gives CDR1 GTSNPN, CDR2 SVGIG (reference sequence). The CDR3 sequence is 14 residues long. The V and J ends lost 4 bases and 7 bases respectively, with 19 bases between them. CDR3 coding DNA: TGTGCCTGGATCGCCCATAGGCGGGCTATTGAAGCTTTCTTT. It specifies CAWIAHRRAIEAFF. Full variable domain (rest looked up from reference TRBV30 and TRBJ1-1): SQTIHQWPATLVQPVGSPLSLECTVEGTSNPNLYWYRQAAGRGLQLLFYSVGIGQISSEVPQNLSASRPQDRQFILSSKKLLLSDSGFYLCAWIAHRRAIEAFFGQGTRLTVV.

The chain has TRBV5-1 and TRBJ2-5, with a possible D match to TRBD1 (7 bases). CDR1 and CDR2 from the germline V gene are SGHRS and YFSETQ. V shed 0 bases and J shed 4 bases, with 19 bases lying between them. This CDR3 comprises 17 residues. The CDR3 coding sequence is TGCGCCAGCAGCTTGGGCCAGGAGGGGGCGCGTCGAGAGACCCAGTACTTC. Its protein is CASSLGQEGARRETQYF.

The rearrangement joins TRBV6-6 to TRBJ1-2; weak D call: TRBD1 (6 bases). This CDR3 is built from 13 residues. Germline values: CDR1 MNHNY, CDR2 SVGAGI (reference sequence). V was cut by 6 bases and J by 4 bases, with 12 bases left in between. CDR3 region: CASSQDSSYGYTF. The DNA of the CDR3 is TGTGCCAGCAGCCAGGACAGCAGCTATGGCTACACCTTC.

The V and J genes are TRBV7-2 and TRBJ1-6, with 7 bases matching TRBD1. The ends lost 5 bases at V and 7 bases at J; junction bases unmatched: 8. This CDR3 is built from 15 residues. The germline V gene encodes CDR1 SGHTA and CDR2 FQGNSA. The CDR3 protein is CASSPTPGGNSPLHF. In nucleotides, the CDR3 is TGTGCCAGCAGCCCTACGCCAGGGGGAAATTCACCCCTCCACTTT.

The chain couples TRBV3-1 (or the pseudogene TRBV3-2) to TRBJ2-5, with a weak D call TRBD2 (5 bases). V was clipped by 0 bases and J by 5 bases, with 10 bases between them. The germline gives CDR1 LGHDT, CDR2 YNNKEL (reference sequence). This CDR3 has 14 residues. CDR3 coding DNA: TGTGCCAGCAGCCAAGATGCTAGCTGGGAGACCCAGTACTTC. Its protein product is CASSQDASWETQYF.

The chain combines TRBV5-5 with TRBJ2-7, with 9 bases identical to TRBD1. Per the germline V gene, CDR1 is SGHKS and CDR2 is YYEKEE (reference sequence). J gave up 5 bases and V 4 bases, and 13 bases lay outside the gene matches. This CDR3 is built from 16 residues. This CDR3 reads CASSPPPGQGYHEQYF. In DNA, the CDR3 is TGTGCCAGCAGCCCCCCTCCGGGACAGGGTTATCACGAGCAGTACTTC.

The chain joins TRBV6-1 to TRBJ2-5; 11 bases line up with TRBD2. The junction had 4 bases not matched to a gene; V was cut back by 4 bases and J by 0 bases. The CDR3 sequence is 16 residues long. CDR1 is MNHNS and CDR2 is SASEGT in the germline V gene. The CDR3 spells CASSGEGLADQETQYF. CDR3 sequence (DNA): TGTGCCAGCAGTGGGGAGGGACTAGCGGACCAAGAGACCCAGTACTTC.

The rearrangement links TRBV3-1 (or the pseudogene TRBV3-2) to TRBJ2-2; 7 bases match TRBD2. This CDR3 contains 15 residues. The trim removed 7 bases at V and 1 base at J, leaving 6 bases unmatched. In germline, CDR1 is LGHDT, CDR2 YNNKEL (reference sequence). The CDR3 spells CASTYRGVNTGELFF. CDR3 bases: TGTGCCAGCACCTACCGGGGGGTGAACACCGGGGAGCTGTTTTTT.

This clone was detected once. The V call is TRBV27, the J call TRBJ2-2; TRBD1 aligns across 7 bases. The J segment lost 4 bases and the V segment lost 2 bases, leaving 7 bases of the junction unmatched. This CDR3 spans 16 amino acids. CDR1 and CDR2 (germline): MNHEY, SMNVEV (reference sequence). CDR3 sequence reads: CASSLQTGRGTGELFF. The CDR3 bases are TGTGCCAGCAGTTTACAGACAGGGAGAGGCACCGGGGAGCTGTTTTTT.